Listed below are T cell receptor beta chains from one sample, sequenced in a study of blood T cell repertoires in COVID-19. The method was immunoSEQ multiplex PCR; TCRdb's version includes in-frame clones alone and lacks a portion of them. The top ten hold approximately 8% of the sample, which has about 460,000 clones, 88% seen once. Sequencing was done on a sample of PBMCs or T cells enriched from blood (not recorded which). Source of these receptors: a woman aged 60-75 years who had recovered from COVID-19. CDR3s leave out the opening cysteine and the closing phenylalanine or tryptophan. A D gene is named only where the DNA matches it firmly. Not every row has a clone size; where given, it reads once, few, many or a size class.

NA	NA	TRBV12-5	ASAMELRYNEQF
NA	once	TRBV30	AWTRANTEAF
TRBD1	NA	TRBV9	ASTYGDRAGNTIY
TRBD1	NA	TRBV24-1	ATSDVGRGQETQY
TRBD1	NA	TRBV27	ASSGRTGTGGNQPQH
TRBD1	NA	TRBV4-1	ASSGRDRGHYGYT
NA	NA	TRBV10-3	AISGGGTEAF
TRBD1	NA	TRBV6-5	ASSYSPKTGRYEQY
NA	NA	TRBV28	ASSRTVGELF
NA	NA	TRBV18	ASSPDSFFNSPLH
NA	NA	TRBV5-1	ASSLVLGDGYT